The clone carrying this TCR beta chain was counted between two and nine times. Time point reported: newly diagnosed GD, antithyroid drugs for less than 3 months. PBMC RNA was the source of the TCR library. Investigators prepared the TCR beta libraries by applying iRepertoire HTBI primers and Arm-PCR of CDR3 regions. MiXCR, run by TCRdb on the multiplex PCR reads, gives a single entry per CDR3 protein. The sample contains 400,000 to 500,000 distinct CDR3 sequences, roughly 15% of which appear only once. This sample is drawn from a study of regulatory T cells in long-lasting Graves disease. The CDR3 contains 14 residues. Trimming stripped 3 bases from V and 2 bases from J, with 9 bases between. CDR1 WNHNN and CDR2 SYGVQD come from the germline V gene (reference sequence). These data also formed part of another study, on T cells in Graves' hyperthyroidism and ophthalmopathy. According to that study: An absence of ophthalmopathy progression within 18 months meant stable Graves' hyperthyroidism. Blood also carried most thyroid clonotypes expanded above 0.001.

The sequencing used peripheral blood mononuclear cells (PBMCs), collected at new diagnosis, from a patient treated with antithyroid drugs. The source is a woman between 18 and 29 years old with Graves disease. V is TRBV10-1 and J is TRBJ2-3; D is unresolved. The CDR3 protein is CASSERSVTDTQYF. DNA of the CDR3: TGCGCCAGCAGTGAAAGGTCGGTCACAGATACGCAGTATTTT.